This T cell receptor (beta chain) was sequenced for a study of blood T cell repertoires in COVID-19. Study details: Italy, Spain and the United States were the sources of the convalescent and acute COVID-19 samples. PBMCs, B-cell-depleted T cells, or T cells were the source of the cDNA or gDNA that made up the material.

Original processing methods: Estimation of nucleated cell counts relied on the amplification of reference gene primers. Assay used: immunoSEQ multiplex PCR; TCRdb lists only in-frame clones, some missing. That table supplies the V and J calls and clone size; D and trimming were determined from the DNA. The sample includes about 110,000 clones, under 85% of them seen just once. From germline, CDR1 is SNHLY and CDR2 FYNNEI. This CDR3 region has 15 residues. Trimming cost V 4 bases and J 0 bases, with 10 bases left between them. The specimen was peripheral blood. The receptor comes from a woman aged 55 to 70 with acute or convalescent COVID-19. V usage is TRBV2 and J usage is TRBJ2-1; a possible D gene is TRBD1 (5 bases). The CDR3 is CASSAQGLSYNEQFF. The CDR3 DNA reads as TGTGCCAGCAGTGCCCAGGGCCTCTCCTACAATGAGCAGTTCTTC.